Each of the 24 T cell receptor beta chains below was sequenced from the same sample in a study of blood T cell repertoires in COVID-19. Produced via immunoSEQ multiplex PCR; TCRdb's table is partial and in-frame only. Of 150,000 to 200,000 clones listed, 86% are singletons. Specimen: peripheral blood. These receptor sequences come from an elderly woman in a cohort sampled during active or convalescent COVID-19.

The chain employs TRBV27 and TRBJ1-1; D is possibly TRBD1 (5 bases). Trimming removed 3 bases at V and 10 bases at J, with 15 bases between. Germline V gene sequence: CDR1 MNHEY, CDR2 SMNVEV (reference sequence). This CDR3 spans 13 amino acids. The CDR3 sequence is CASSFQGNAVAFF. The CDR3 DNA follows: TGTGCCAGCAGTTTTCAGGGTAATGCGGTAGCTTTCTTT.

The gene calls are TRBV29-1 and TRBJ1-2; D gene uncertain. V lost 7 bases and J 8 bases, leaving 11 bases between the germline ends. Germline CDR1 is SQVTM and CDR2 is ANQGSEA. This CDR3 has 10 residues. CDR3 sequence: CSAYTWGYTF. As DNA, the CDR3 is TGCAGCGCCTATACCTGGGGCTACACCTTC.

The chain links TRBV5-1 to TRBJ2-5, with 8 bases fitting TRBD2. The CDR3 is made up of 16 amino acids. J gave up 2 bases and V 0 bases, and 6 bases lay outside the gene matches. CDR1 SGHRS and CDR2 YFSETQ come from the germline V gene. The CDR3 sequence: CASSLGGSGGQETQYF. In DNA form, the CDR3 reads TGCGCCAGCAGCTTGGGCGGCTCGGGGGGGCAAGAGACCCAGTACTTC.

This clone has just a few counts. J is TRBJ2-7 and V is TRBV5-8; possible D gene TRBD2, 5 bases. Germline V lookup: CDR1 SGHTS, CDR2 YDEGEE. The CDR3 is 18 amino acids. The V and J ends lost 2 bases and 2 bases respectively, with 23 bases between them. DNA of the CDR3: TGTGCCAGCAGCTTTTCTTCTCTCGGGCGGGCCGGCCCCTACGAGCAGTACGTC. Its protein product is CASSFSSLGRAGPYEQYV.

The V and J genes are TRBV20-1 and TRBJ2-2, with D perhaps TRBD1 (5 bases). In germline, CDR1 is DFQATT, CDR2 SNEGSKA (reference sequence). Trimming took off 3 bases at V and 1 base at J, with 21 bases between the two ends. This CDR3 region has 18 residues. DNA for the CDR3: TGCAGTGCTAGTCGGTACGGAATGTCAGACAGGAACACCGGGGAGCTGTTTTTT. This sequence encodes CSASRYGMSDRNTGELFF.

The V gene is TRBV5-6, the J gene TRBJ1-2; perhaps TRBD1 as D (5 bases). Per the germline V gene, CDR1 is SGHDT and CDR2 is YYEEEE. This CDR3 region has 13 residues. The germline V and J ends were trimmed by 2 bases and 7 bases, with 12 bases remaining between them. CDR3: CASSLSRVGGYTF. In DNA form, the CDR3 reads TGTGCCAGCAGCTTATCCAGGGTCGGTGGCTACACCTTC.

This clone is a singleton in its sample. The chain employs TRBV18 and TRBJ1-6; TRBD1 matches at 10 bases. Germline V gene sequence: CDR1 KGHSH, CDR2 LQKENI. This CDR3 has 15 amino acids. The trim removed 0 bases at V and 10 bases at J, leaving 3 bases unmatched. DNA of the CDR3: TGTGCCAGCTCACCACCGGGGACAGGGGAATCACCCCTCCACTTT. It specifies CASSPPGTGESPLHF.

The chain has TRBV9 and TRBJ2-3, with D possibly being TRBD2 (6 bases). Trimming cost V 7 bases and J 6 bases, with 18 bases left between them. Germline V CDR1 and CDR2: SGDLS, YYNGEE. The CDR3 consists of 14 residues. The CDR3 protein is CASGRSGLWDTQYF. In nucleotides, the CDR3 is TGTGCCAGCGGTCGAAGCGGGCTCTGGGATACGCAGTATTTT.

J is TRBJ2-7 and V is TRBV6-5; D is unresolved. This CDR3 has 16 residues. Germline V gene sequence: CDR1 MNHEY, CDR2 SVGAGI. Trimming shortened V by 2 bases and J by 1 base, and 15 bases separated the two germline ends. CDR3 sequence: CASSYGLSWLSYEQYF. The CDR3 DNA follows: TGTGCCAGCAGTTACGGCTTGTCGTGGTTATCCTACGAGCAGTACTTC.

This rearrangement joins TRBV28 to TRBJ2-5; TRBD2 matches 8 bases. The length of the CDR3 is 15 residues. Germline loops: CDR1 MDHEN, CDR2 SYDVKM. The trim removed 6 bases at V and 2 bases at J, leaving 8 bases unmatched. The CDR3 region has the DNA TGTGCCAGCAGACGCGGGGGGACACCACAAGAGACCCAGTACTTC. As protein: CASRRGGTPQETQYF.

As concerns this clone: This could be a read error, since a much larger clone is one nucleotide away. The chain links TRBV2 to TRBJ2-2, with D unresolved. The CDR3 is 13 amino acids. Deletions cut 2 bases from V and 3 bases from J, with 4 bases between. CDR1 is SNHLY, CDR2 FYNNEI, per germline. For the CDR3, the DNA is TGTGCCAGCAGTGAACAGTACACCGGGGAGCTGTTTTTT. This encodes CASSEQYTGELFF.

The chain links TRBV11-2 to TRBJ2-7, with 9 positions matching TRBD2. With V trimmed by 0 bases and J by 2 bases, 2 bases remained unmatched. Germline-derived CDR1 and CDR2 are SGHAT and FQNNGV. The CDR3 extends over 15 amino acids. CDR3 sequence reads: CASSLELAGPYEQYV. In DNA, the CDR3 is TGTGCCAGCAGCTTAGAACTAGCGGGTCCCTACGAGCAGTACGTC.

The chain is built from TRBV3-1 (or the pseudogene TRBV3-2) and TRBJ2-1, with 7 nucleotides matching TRBD2. The CDR3 runs 15 residues. Germline CDR1 reads LGHDT; CDR2 reads YNNKEL (reference sequence). Germline trimming cut 0 bases from V and 5 bases from J; bases unmatched to any gene: 4. CDR3 in amino acids: CASSQDWGRDNEQFF. CDR3 nucleotides: TGTGCCAGCAGCCAAGACTGGGGGAGGGACAATGAGCAGTTCTTC.

This chain connects TRBV3-1 (or the pseudogene TRBV3-2) to TRBJ2-4; 9 bases are a match to TRBD1. Germline V gene lookup returns CDR1 LGHDT and CDR2 YNNKEL (reference sequence). The CDR3 consists of 16 residues. V gave up 6 bases and J gave up 7 bases; unmatched junction bases: 13. The CDR3 sequence is CASSPRTGVSLNIQYF. CDR3 sequence (DNA): TGTGCCAGCAGTCCTCGGACAGGGGTATCGCTCAACATTCAGTACTTC.

V and J are TRBV3-1 (or the pseudogene TRBV3-2) and TRBJ2-3; no firm D call. The germline CDR1 and CDR2 sequences are LGHDT and YNNKEL (reference sequence). The CDR3 loop spans 14 amino acids. V lost 2 bases, J lost 0 bases, and 6 bases lay in between. This CDR3 is CASSQFTSTDTQYF. The CDR3 region has the DNA TGTGCCAGCAGCCAATTCACAAGCACAGATACGCAGTATTTT.

The rearrangement joins TRBV6-5 to TRBJ1-4, with 9 bases that match TRBD1. The V segment lost 7 bases and the J segment 14 bases; nucleotides outside the gene matches: 14. The CDR3 has 14 residues. CDR1 is MNHEY, CDR2 SVGAGI, per germline. Written as DNA, the CDR3 is TGTGCCAGCACCCTCGACAGGGGGGATTTAGGGCTGTTTTTT. This gives the protein CASTLDRGDLGLFF.

The chain links TRBV4-1 to TRBJ2-1; tentative D call: TRBD2 (5 bases). The V end was cut by 0 bases, the J end by 6 bases, with 12 bases between. The germline CDR1 and CDR2 sequences are MGHRA and YSYEKL. The CDR3 covers 15 residues. For the CDR3, the DNA is TGCGCCAGCAGCCAAGACCTAGCTCTGACCAATGAGCAGTTCTTC. Protein: CASSQDLALTNEQFF.

The V and J genes are TRBV7-8 and TRBJ2-3; 7 positions match TRBD2. Germline-derived CDR1 and CDR2 are SGHVS and FQNEAQ. This CDR3 comprises 18 residues. The V and J ends lost 5 bases and 5 bases, in that order; junction bases with no gene match: 19. CDR3: CASSNPYTLRREQDTQYF. CDR3 nucleotides: TGTGCCAGCAGCAACCCCTATACCCTCCGGCGGGAGCAAGATACGCAGTATTTT.

This chain joins TRBV5-4 and TRBJ2-3, with 7 positions matching TRBD2. The CDR3 is 13 residues long. The V segment lost 7 bases and the J segment 4 bases; nucleotides outside the gene matches: 6. Germline-derived CDR1 and CDR2 are SGHNT and YYREEE (reference sequence). The CDR3 bases are TGTGCCAGCGGGGGAGGGAGACCAGATACGCAGTATTTT. Translation: CASGGGRPDTQYF.

The chain employs TRBV5-4 and TRBJ2-1; D is unclear. The germline V and J ends were trimmed by 1 base and 9 bases, with 5 bases remaining between them. The CDR3 has 11 residues. In germline, CDR1 is SGHNT, CDR2 YYREEE (reference sequence). This chain's CDR3 is CASSLFSEQFF. CDR3 coding DNA: TGTGCCAGCAGCTTGTTCTCTGAGCAGTTCTTC.

V and J are TRBV5-1 and TRBJ1-2; perhaps TRBD1 as D (6 bases). This CDR3 contains 14 residues. The germline gives CDR1 SGHRS, CDR2 YFSETQ. With 5 bases removed from V and 2 bases from J, the gap between germline ends came to 13 bases. The CDR3 loop reads CASREQGPNYGYTF. In nucleotides, the CDR3 is TGCGCCAGCAGGGAACAGGGACCCAACTATGGCTACACCTTC.

The rearrangement joins TRBV7-9 to TRBJ2-1, with a tentative D call TRBD1 (6 bases). Germline lookup yields CDR1 SEHNR and CDR2 FQNEAQ (reference sequence). The CDR3 runs 14 residues. Trimming stripped 2 bases from V and 2 bases from J, with 7 bases between. CDR3: CASSLRDTYNEQFF. The CDR3 DNA reads as TGTGCCAGCAGCTTACGGGACACCTACAATGAGCAGTTCTTC.

The chain carries TRBV4-3 and TRBJ2-2, with a tentative D call TRBD2 (6 bases). The germline V gene encodes CDR1 LGHNA and CDR2 YSLEER. V was trimmed by 4 bases and J by 7 bases, leaving 22 bases between them. This CDR3 has 17 residues. CDR3: CASSRSLGGASSGELFF. CDR3 nucleotides: TGCGCCAGCAGCCGCTCCCTGGGCGGGGCCAGCAGCGGGGAGCTGTTTTTT.

A single count supports this clone. This rearrangement joins TRBV11-2 to TRBJ2-1, with 7 positions matching TRBD1. The junction had 6 bases not matched to a gene; V was cut back by 5 bases and J by 2 bases. Per germline, CDR1 SGHAT and CDR2 FQNNGV. The CDR3 is made up of 15 amino acids. The CDR3 coding sequence is TGTGCCAGCAGCAGACAGGACAGGACCTACAATGAGCAGTTCTTC. Amino acids: CASSRQDRTYNEQFF.